This TCR beta chain was sequenced in a study of early T cells in non-severe SARS-CoV-2 infection. Germline lookup yields CDR1 PRHDT and CDR2 FYEKMQ (reference sequence). The CDR3 runs 16 residues. V lost 6 bases, J lost 0 bases, and 16 bases lay in between. In TCRdb, the 5' RACE reads were re-called with MiXCR into one record per CDR3 protein. The table records some 75,000 distinct CDR3 sequences, roughly 13% of them present only once. This clonotype has at least ten counts. Its antigen is unidentified. Whole-study findings and limits: There was a bias toward anti-spike CD8 responses in VDJdb matching, which missed private and CD4 specificities.

The chain links TRBV13 to TRBJ2-3; D may correspond to TRBD1 or TRBD2 (5 bases each). The sequenced sample was whole blood. The clonotype originates from an adult who was a healthcare worker with PCR-confirmed SARS-CoV-2 infection or an uninfected control (not recorded which). The CDR3 DNA reads TGTGCCAGCAGACTGTTGGGACGGGCTAGCACAGATACGCAGTATTTT. Protein product: CASRLLGRASTDTQYF. Full variable domain (rest looked up from reference TRBV13 and TRBJ2-3): AAGVIQSPRHLIKEKRETATLKCYPIPRHDTVYWYQQGPGQDPQFLISFYEKMQSDKGSIPDRFSAQQFSDYHSELNMSSLELGDSALYFCASRLLGRASTDTQYFGPGTRLTVL.